This is a list of T cell receptor beta chains from one sample in a study of neurological immune-mediated disorders. Via MiXCR, TCRdb re-called the 5' RACE reads, giving one row per CDR3 protein. This table holds about 25,000 distinct CDR3 sequences, approximately 7% found once. Sample: PBMCs. Receptors originate from a woman in her thirties or forties in good health. CDR3s include the opening cysteine and the closing phenylalanine or tryptophan. A D gene is named only where the DNA matches it firmly. Not all rows give a size; the values are once, few, many and, for expanded clones, a class.

>TRBD1|TRBV5-1|TRBJ1-1|.
TGCGCCAGCAGCGCAGGTAGTAGACAGGGGGCCCTGAACACTGAAGCTTTCTTT
CASSAGSRQGALNTEAFF
>TRBD2|TRBV7-2|TRBJ2-3|many
TGTGCCAGCAGACGCCTCGGACTAGCGGGAGTTTGGGATACGCAGTATTTT
CASRRLGLAGVWDTQYF
>TRBD2|TRBV28|TRBJ2-1|many
TGTGCCAGCAGTTTATCTCAGGGACTAGGGAGCATCGCATATGAGCAGTTCTTC
CASSLSQGLGSIAYEQFF
>.|TRBV20-1|TRBJ2-1|many
TGCAGTGCTAGAGATGCGGGGAGGCAGACTAATGAGCAGTTCTTC
CSARDAGRQTNEQFF
>TRBD1|TRBV15|TRBJ1-5|many
TGTGCCACCAAAGCGGGACAGGGTAGCCAGCCCCAGCATTTT
CATKAGQGSQPQHF
>TRBD1|TRBV29-1|TRBJ2-4|medium-sized
TGCAGCGTACAGGGGGCTGGAAACATTCAGTACTTC
CSVQGAGNIQYF
>.|TRBV20-1|TRBJ1-1|many
TGCAGCTTCAGGGGCACTGAAGCTTTCTTT
CSFRGTEAFF
>.|TRBV28|TRBJ2-7|many
TGTGCCAGCAGCAGAAGGAGGGTTAGGGCATTCGTCGAGCAGTACTTC
CASSRRRVRAFVEQYF
>TRBD1|TRBV3-1|TRBJ2-7|once
TGTGCCAGCAGCCAAGGACAGGGGGGAATTTACGAGCAGTACTTC
CASSQGQGGIYEQYF
>.|TRBV7-9|TRBJ1-1|many
TGTGCCAGCAGCCCGCAAGCAGGGTTGACTGAAGCTTTCTTT
CASSPQAGLTEAFF
>.|TRBV3-1|TRBJ2-4|many
TGTGCCAGCAGCCAAAGCGGACTAGCCAAAAACATTCAGTACTTC
CASSQSGLAKNIQYF
>.|TRBV12-3/TRBV12-4|TRBJ2-1|many
TGTGCCAGCAGTTCACAGGGTCCAAATGAGCAGTTCTTC
CASSSQGPNEQFF
>.|TRBV20-1|TRBJ2-1|many
TGCAGTGCTAAGGTGGGCGGAGCTATGGATGAGCAGTTCTTC
CSAKVGGAMDEQFF
>.|TRBV5-6|TRBJ2-2|medium-sized
TGTGCCAGCAGCCATCCGACAGGAAAAGGGGTCGGGCTGTTTTTT
CASSHPTGKGVGLFF
>.|TRBV10-3|TRBJ2-7|many
TGTGCCATCAGTGAGTCGACTTACGAGCAGTACTTC
CAISESTYEQYF
>.|TRBV30|TRBJ2-7|many
TGTGCCTGGAGCGATACAGAAATTTACGAGCAGTACTTC
CAWSDTEIYEQYF
>.|TRBV5-1|TRBJ2-1|many
TGCGCCAGCAGCTTCTCCGGGAGTGCATACAATGAGCAGTTCTTC
CASSFSGSAYNEQFF
>TRBD2|TRBV20-1|TRBJ2-1|medium-sized
TGCAGCCGGGGACTAGCGGGGTTCAATGAGCAGTTCTTC
CSRGLAGFNEQFF
>.|TRBV6-2/TRBV6-3|TRBJ1-1|many
TGTGCCAGCAGTTACTCGATCCGGGGTGGTGACACTGAAGCTTTCTTT
CASSYSIRGGDTEAFF
>TRBD2|TRBV12-3/TRBV12-4|TRBJ2-7|many
TGTGCCAGCGGCCCCCCCCCCCACTGGCGGGGGGCCTACGAGCAGTACTTC
CASGPPPHWRGAYEQYF
>.|TRBV5-1|TRBJ2-5|many
TGCGCCAGCAGCTTGGATGAGGGCGTGGAGACCCAGTACTTC
CASSLDEGVETQYF
>TRBD2|TRBV20-1|TRBJ2-2|many
TGCAGTGCTCCTAGCGGGGGTAACACCGGGGAGCTGTTTTTT
CSAPSGGNTGELFF
>TRBD1|TRBV12-3/TRBV12-4|TRBJ1-5|many
TGTGCCAGCAGCCGTAGACAGGGCGATCAGCCCCAGCATTTT
CASSRRQGDQPQHF
>.|TRBV3-1|TRBJ2-5|.
TGTGCCAGCAGCCACAGGGTAGCGGAAGAGACCCAGTACTTC
CASSHRVAEETQYF
>TRBD1|TRBV25-1|TRBJ2-2|many
TGTGCCAGCAGGGTGGTCGTGGGACAGGGTCAGCCCGGGGAGCTGTTTTTT
CASRVVVGQGQPGELFF
>.|TRBV10-2|TRBJ2-2|many
TGCGCCAGCAGTGTGGCCCAGGTGGTCGGGGAGCTGTTTTTT
CASSVAQVVGELFF
>.|TRBV11-2|TRBJ2-2|many
TGTGCCAGCGCCCCTAGTGGGAGAGCCGGGACCGGGGAGCTGTTTTTT
CASAPSGRAGTGELFF
>.|TRBV18|TRBJ1-6|many
TGTGCCAGCTCACCCCTGGGACCGAATAATTCACCCCTCCACTTT
CASSPLGPNNSPLHF
>.|TRBV2|TRBJ1-4|many
TGTGCCAGCAGGGACACACCTGCAACTAATGAAAAACTGTTTTTT
CASRDTPATNEKLFF
>.|TRBV29-1|TRBJ2-1|many
TGCAGCGTTGAAGATCCGTTAGCCCAGGGCCTTAATGAGCAGTTCTTC
CSVEDPLAQGLNEQFF
>TRBD1|TRBV28|TRBJ2-7|.
TGTGCCAGCAGCGGGTCCCGGACAGGGGCCTACGAGCAGTACTTC
CASSGSRTGAYEQYF
>.|TRBV5-1|TRBJ2-2|many
TGCGCCAGCAGCGCCGGGGCGCAGGGGCCCTTCCGGGAGCTGTTTTTT
CASSAGAQGPFRELFF
>TRBD2|TRBV20-1|TRBJ2-7|many
TGCAGTGCTCTAGCGGGAGTCTACGAGCAGTACTTC
CSALAGVYEQYF